These 2 T cell receptor beta chains were sequenced from one sample in a study of Siglec-9 on CD8 T cells in melanoma (dated by TCRdb to between 2019 and 2020). The library was made by the immunoSEQ multiplex PCR assay. Here the immuneACCESS table is served through TCRdb, limited to in-frame sequences with V and J called. Missing clones are a known gap in these copies; in checked studies unresolved V genes cover under half, and the rest lacks a known reason. This sample has more than 30,000 clones in its table, and roughly 84% of those were observed once. Less than 2% of the sample goes to the ten largest clones. Sequenced: Siglec-9- CD8+ T cells sorted from blood. The sample's cell subset or site, from its label and the paper: CD8 T cells lacking Siglec-9. The receptors shown here come from a human donor in good health.

The rearrangement joins TRBV27 to TRBJ2-3, with 11 bases aligning to TRBD2. The J segment lost 4 bases and the V segment lost 5 bases, leaving 11 bases of the junction unmatched. The CDR3 contains 17 residues. Looked up from germline, CDR1 is MNHEY and CDR2 is SMNVEV (reference sequence). CDR3 DNA: TGTGCCAGCAGTCCCAGGCTAGCGGGAGGAGTCTCAGATACGCAGTATTTT. It specifies CASSPRLAGGVSDTQYF.

This clone was observed a single time. This chain links TRBV7-6 with TRBJ2-2; D is perhaps TRBD1 (5 bases). Germline V gene data show CDR1 as SGHVS and CDR2 as FNYEAQ. The CDR3 has 13 amino acids. Trimming left V 5 bases short and J 6 bases short, with 10 bases between. The CDR3 region is CASSLGAAGELFF. The CDR3 DNA follows: TGTGCCAGCAGCCTAGGGGCGGCCGGGGAGCTGTTTTTT.